This is a list of T cell receptor beta chains from one sample in a study of shared clonotypes between healthy human individuals. Method: immunoSEQ multiplex PCR; TCRdb's copy keeps in-frame clones and lacks some. The data show fewer than 350,000 clones, with around 87% seen just once and around 16% held by the top ten. Specimen: memory CD8+ T cells sorted from blood. The receptors stem from a man younger than 35 in good health. The CDR3 runs from the conserved cysteine through the conserved F or W. D genes are given only for firm matches. Where a row states a size, it is once, few, many or the class of an expanded clone; other rows omit it.

>NA|TRBJ1-2|TRBV6-5|NA
CASQGLRGGYTF
TGTGCTTCGCAGGGGTTGAGGGGTGGCTACACCTTC
>NA|TRBJ2-4|TRBV5-6|NA
CASSSDVVAKNIQYF
TGTGCCAGCAGTTCTGACGTGGTAGCCAAAAACATTCAGTACTTC
>NA|TRBJ1-2|TRBV7-9|once
CASSPTLNYGYTF
TGTGCCAGCAGCCCGACCCTTAACTATGGCTACACCTTC
>NA|TRBJ1-1|TRBV7-9|NA
CASSPKGRKITEAFF
TGTGCCAGCAGCCCCAAGGGACGGAAAATCACTGAAGCTTTCTTT
>NA|TRBJ2-1|TRBV4-3|NA
CASSQGVLVGNEQFF
TGCGCCAGCAGCCAAGGGGTCCTAGTCGGTAATGAGCAGTTCTTC
>NA|TRBJ2-1|TRBV7-9|NA
CASSLEGGSEQFF
TGTGCCAGCAGCTTAGAAGGGGGTAGTGAGCAGTTCTTC
>NA|TRBJ2-7|TRBV5-6|NA
CASYRTGLSYEQYF
TGTGCCAGCTACAGGACGGGACTCTCCTACGAGCAGTACTTC
>NA|TRBJ2-7|TRBV4-1|NA
CASSRWGDYEQYF
TGCGCCAGCAGCCGGTGGGGCGACTACGAGCAGTACTTC
>NA|TRBJ2-2|TRBV5-1|few
CASSLDPQGGNTGELFF
TGCGCCAGCAGCTTGGACCCTCAGGGGGGCAACACCGGGGAGCTGTTTTTT
>TRBD1|TRBJ1-1|TRBV10-3|NA
CAISDSGGEDTEAFF
TGTGCCATCAGTGATTCAGGGGGCGAGGACACTGAAGCTTTCTTT
>NA|TRBJ1-2|TRBV25-1|NA
CASSVAGEKNYGYTF
TGTGCCAGCAGTGTGGCAGGGGAGAAGAACTATGGCTACACCTTC
>NA|TRBJ2-5|TRBV11-2|NA
CASSSRQYTQETQYF
TGTGCCAGCAGCTCGAGACAGTACACCCAAGAGACCCAGTACTTC
>NA|TRBJ2-1|TRBV7-9|few
CASSQSYSEAGEQFF
TGTGCCAGCAGCCAATCATATTCCGAGGCGGGTGAGCAGTTCTTC
>TRBD2|TRBJ2-2|TRBV4-3|NA
CASSPGTSGATGELFF
TGCGCCAGCAGCCCAGGGACTAGCGGTGCCACCGGGGAGCTGTTTTTT
>NA|TRBJ2-7|TRBV29-1|NA
CSVVGETAYYEQYF
TGCAGCGTTGTTGGAGAGACAGCCTACTACGAGCAGTACTTC
>NA|TRBJ2-7|TRBV30|NA
CAWSVLGIRARPYEQYF
TGTGCCTGGAGTGTACTGGGGATTCGGGCCCGGCCCTACGAGCAGTACTTC
>NA|TRBJ1-2|TRBV30|few
CAWSPTDSYYGYTF
TGTGCCTGGAGTCCAACCGACAGCTACTATGGCTACACCTTC
>NA|TRBJ1-1|TRBV15|NA
CATSSRTVNTEAFF
TGTGCCACCAGCTCCAGGACGGTGAACACTGAAGCTTTCTTT
>NA|TRBJ1-4|TRBV4-1|NA
CASGGPNEKLFF
TGCGCCTCCGGGGGGCCGAATGAAAAACTGTTTTTT
>NA|TRBJ2-7|TRBV7-8|NA
CASSLAGIYEQYF
TGTGCCAGCAGCTTAGCGGGGATCTACGAGCAGTACTTC
>NA|TRBJ1-4|TRBV7-9|NA
CASSFTLNEKLFF
TGTGCCAGCAGCTTTACACTTAATGAAAAACTGTTTTTT
>NA|TRBJ1-1|TRBV7-6|NA
CASSLAPNTEAFF
TGTGCCAGCAGCCTCGCGCCGAACACTGAAGCTTTCTTT
>NA|TRBJ2-7|TRBV7-9|NA
CASSLHNSYEQYF
TGTGCCAGCAGCTTACACAACTCCTACGAGCAGTACTTC
>NA|TRBJ2-3|TRBV2|once
CASSVWTVTDTQYF
TGTGCCAGCAGTGTATGGACCGTCACAGATACGCAGTATTTT
>NA|TRBJ1-5|TRBV28|NA
CASRWEGGSQPQHF
TGTGCCAGCAGGTGGGAGGGAGGGTCACAGCCCCAGCATTTT
>NA|TRBJ2-7|TRBV4-1|NA
CASSPRYRVTYEQYF
TGCGCCAGCAGCCCTCGGTACAGGGTTACCTACGAGCAGTACTTC
>NA|TRBJ2-7|TRBV4-1|NA
CASSQEVPGTGEQYF
TGCGCCAGCAGCCAAGAGGTCCCAGGCACTGGCGAGCAGTACTTC
>NA|TRBJ2-7|TRBV2|NA
CASSVPAGWDSYEQYF
TGTGCCAGCAGTGTCCCGGCTGGCTGGGACTCCTACGAGCAGTACTTC